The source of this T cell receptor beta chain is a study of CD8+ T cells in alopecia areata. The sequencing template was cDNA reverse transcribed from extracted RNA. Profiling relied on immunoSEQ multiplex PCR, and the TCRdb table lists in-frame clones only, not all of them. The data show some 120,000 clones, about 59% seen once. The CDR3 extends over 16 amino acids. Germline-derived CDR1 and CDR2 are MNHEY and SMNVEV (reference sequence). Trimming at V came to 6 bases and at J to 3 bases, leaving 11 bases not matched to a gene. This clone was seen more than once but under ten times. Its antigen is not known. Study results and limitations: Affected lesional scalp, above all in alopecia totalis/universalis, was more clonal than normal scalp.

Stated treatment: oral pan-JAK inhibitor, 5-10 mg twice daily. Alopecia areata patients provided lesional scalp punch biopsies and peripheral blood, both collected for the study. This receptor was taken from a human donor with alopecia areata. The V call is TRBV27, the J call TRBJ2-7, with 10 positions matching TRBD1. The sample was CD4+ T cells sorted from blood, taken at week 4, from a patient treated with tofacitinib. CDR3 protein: CASSHPPGTGVYEQYF. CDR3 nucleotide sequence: TGTGCCAGCAGCCATCCCCCCGGGACAGGGGTCTACGAGCAGTACTTC.